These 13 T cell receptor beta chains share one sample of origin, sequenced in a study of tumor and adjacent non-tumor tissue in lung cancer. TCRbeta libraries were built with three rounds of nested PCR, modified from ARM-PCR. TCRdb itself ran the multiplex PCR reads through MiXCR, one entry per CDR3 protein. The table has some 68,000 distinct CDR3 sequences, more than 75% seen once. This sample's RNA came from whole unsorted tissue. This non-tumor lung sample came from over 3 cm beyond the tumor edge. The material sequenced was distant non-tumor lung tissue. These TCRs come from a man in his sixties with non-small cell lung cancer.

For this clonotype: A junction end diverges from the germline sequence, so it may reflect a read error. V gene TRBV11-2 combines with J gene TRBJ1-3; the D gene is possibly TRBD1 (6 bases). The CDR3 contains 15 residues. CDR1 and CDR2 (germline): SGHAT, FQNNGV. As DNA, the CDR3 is TGTGCTAGCAGCTCCACGACAGGTATTGGAAACACCATATATTTT. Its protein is CASSSTTGIGNTIYF.

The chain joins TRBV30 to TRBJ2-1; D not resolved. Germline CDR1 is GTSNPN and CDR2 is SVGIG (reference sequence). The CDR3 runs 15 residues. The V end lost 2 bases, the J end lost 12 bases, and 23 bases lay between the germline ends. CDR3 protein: CAWSPSMAGDVGQFF. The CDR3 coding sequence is TGTGCCTGGAGTCCCTCAATGGCTGGCGATGTGGGGCAGTTCTTC.

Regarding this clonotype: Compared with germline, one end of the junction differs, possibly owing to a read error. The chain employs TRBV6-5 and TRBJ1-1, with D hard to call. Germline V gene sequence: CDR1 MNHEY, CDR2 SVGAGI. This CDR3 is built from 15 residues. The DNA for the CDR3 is TGTGCCAGCAGTTACGGCGGTCAGCCGTCCACTGATGCTTTCTTT. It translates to CASSYGGQPSTDAFF.

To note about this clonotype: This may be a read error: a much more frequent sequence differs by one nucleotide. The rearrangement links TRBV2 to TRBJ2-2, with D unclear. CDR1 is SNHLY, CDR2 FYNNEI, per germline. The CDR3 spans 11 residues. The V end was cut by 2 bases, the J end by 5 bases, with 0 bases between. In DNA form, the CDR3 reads TGTGCCAGCAGTGAAACCGGGGAGCTGTTTTTT. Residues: CASSETGELFF.

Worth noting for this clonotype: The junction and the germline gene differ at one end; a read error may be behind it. DNA of the CDR3: TGTGCCAGCAACTTGGCCGGGACTGGGGGCATTCAGTACTTC. Translated: CASNLAGTGGIQYF. This chain uses TRBV5-4 with TRBJ2-4; possibly TRBD2 for D (6 bases). CDR1 SGHNT and CDR2 YYREEE come from the germline V gene (reference sequence). The CDR3 extends over 14 amino acids.

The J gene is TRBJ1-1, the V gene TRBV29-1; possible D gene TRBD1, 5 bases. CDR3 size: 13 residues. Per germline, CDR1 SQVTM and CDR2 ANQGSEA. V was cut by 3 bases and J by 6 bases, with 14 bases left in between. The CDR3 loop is CSVETCRDSEAFF. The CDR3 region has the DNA TGCAGCGTTGAGACTTGTAGGGACTCTGAAGCTTTCTTT.

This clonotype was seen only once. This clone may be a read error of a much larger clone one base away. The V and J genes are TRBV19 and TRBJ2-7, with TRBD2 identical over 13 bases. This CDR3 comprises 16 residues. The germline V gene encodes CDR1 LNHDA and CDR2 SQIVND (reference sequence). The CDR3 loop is CVSSAEWTSGSYEQYF. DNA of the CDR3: TGTGTCAGTAGTGCAGAATGGACTAGCGGGAGCTACGAGCAGTACTTC. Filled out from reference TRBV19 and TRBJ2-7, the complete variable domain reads DGGITQSPKYLFRKEGQNVTLSCEQNLNHDAMYWYRQDPGQGLRLIYYSQIVNDFQKGDIAEGYSVSREKKESFPLTVTSAQKNPTAFYLCVSSAEWTSGSYEQYFGPGTRLTVT.

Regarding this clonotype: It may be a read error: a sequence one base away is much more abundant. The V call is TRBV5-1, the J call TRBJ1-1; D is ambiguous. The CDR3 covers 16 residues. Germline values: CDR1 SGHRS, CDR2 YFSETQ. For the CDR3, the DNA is TGCACCAGCAGCTTGAGTCAAGGCGGACCTACCACTGAAGCTTTCTTT. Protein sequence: CTSSLSQGGPTTEAFF.

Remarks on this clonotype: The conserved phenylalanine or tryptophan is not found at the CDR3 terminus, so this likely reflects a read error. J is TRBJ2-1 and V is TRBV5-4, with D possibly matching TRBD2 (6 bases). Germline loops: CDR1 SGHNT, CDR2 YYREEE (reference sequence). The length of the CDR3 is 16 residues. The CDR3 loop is CTSSSPGTPTSNEQFI. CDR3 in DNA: TGTACCAGCAGCTCTCCCGGGACTCCTACCTCGAATGAGCAGTTCATC.

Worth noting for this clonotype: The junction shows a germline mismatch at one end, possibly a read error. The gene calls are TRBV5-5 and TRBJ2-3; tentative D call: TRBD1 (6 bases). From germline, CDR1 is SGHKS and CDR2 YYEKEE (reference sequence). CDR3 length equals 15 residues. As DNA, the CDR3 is TGTGCCAGCAGCCCGTGGGCAGAGTGGACAGATATGCAGTATTTT. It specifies CASSPWAEWTDMQYF.

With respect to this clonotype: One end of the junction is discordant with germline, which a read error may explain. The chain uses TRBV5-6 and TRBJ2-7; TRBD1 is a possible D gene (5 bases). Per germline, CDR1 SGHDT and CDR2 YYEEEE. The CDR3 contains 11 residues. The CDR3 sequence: CAISFDQGLDF. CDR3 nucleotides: TGTGCCATCAGCTTCGACCAGGGCTTGGACTTC. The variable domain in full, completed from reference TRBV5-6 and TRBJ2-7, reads DAGVTQSPTHLIKTRGQQVTLRCSPKSGHDTVSWYQQALGQGPQFIFQYYEEEERQRGNFPDRFSGHQFPNYSSELNVNALLLGDSALYLCAISFDQGLDFGPGTRLTVT.

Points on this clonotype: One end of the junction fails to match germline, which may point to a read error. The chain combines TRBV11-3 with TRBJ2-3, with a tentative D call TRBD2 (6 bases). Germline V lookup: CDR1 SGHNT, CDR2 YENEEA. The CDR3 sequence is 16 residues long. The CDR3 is CASSSGGTYGTDRQYF. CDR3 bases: TGTGCCAGCAGCTCCGGGGGAACCTATGGCACAGATAGGCAGTATTTT.

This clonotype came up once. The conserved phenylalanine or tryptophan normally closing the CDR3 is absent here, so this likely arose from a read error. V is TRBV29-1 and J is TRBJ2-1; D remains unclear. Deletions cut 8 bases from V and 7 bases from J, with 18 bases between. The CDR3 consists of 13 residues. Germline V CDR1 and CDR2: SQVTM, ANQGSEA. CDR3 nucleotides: TGCAGCATTGTAAACGCGTTTGAAAATGAGCAGTTCCTC. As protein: CSIVNAFENEQFL.